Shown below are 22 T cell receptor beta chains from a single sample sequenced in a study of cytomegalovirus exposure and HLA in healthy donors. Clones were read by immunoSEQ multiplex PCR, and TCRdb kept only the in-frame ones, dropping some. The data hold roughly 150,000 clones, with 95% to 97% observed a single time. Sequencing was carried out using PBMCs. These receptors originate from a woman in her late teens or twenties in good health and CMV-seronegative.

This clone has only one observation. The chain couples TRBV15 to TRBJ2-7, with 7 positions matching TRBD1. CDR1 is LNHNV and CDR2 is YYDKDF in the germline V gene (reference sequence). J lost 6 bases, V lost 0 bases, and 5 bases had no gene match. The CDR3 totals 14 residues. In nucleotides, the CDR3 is TGTGCCACCAGCAGAGATCGAGGGGGCGGCGAGCAGTACTTC. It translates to CATSRDRGGGEQYF.

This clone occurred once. The chain's CDR3 is CASSVGTSGSYEQYF. The CDR3 nucleotides read TGTGCCAGCAGCGTAGGGACTAGCGGGTCCTACGAGCAGTACTTC. The rearrangement uses TRBV9 and TRBJ2-7; 11 bases are shared with TRBD2. V gave up 0 bases and J gave up 1 base; unmatched junction bases: 0. The CDR3 spans 15 residues. CDR1 is SGDLS, CDR2 YYNGEE, per germline.

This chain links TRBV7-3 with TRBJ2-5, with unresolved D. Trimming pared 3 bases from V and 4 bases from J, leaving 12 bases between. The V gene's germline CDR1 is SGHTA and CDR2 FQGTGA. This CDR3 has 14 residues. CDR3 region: CASSFLGPGETQYF. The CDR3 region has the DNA TGTGCCAGCAGCTTTCTCGGCCCGGGAGAGACCCAGTACTTC.

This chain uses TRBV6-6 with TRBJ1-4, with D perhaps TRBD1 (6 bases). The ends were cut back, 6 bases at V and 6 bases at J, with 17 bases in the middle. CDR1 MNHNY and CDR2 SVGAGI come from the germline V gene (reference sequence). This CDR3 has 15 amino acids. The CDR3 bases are TGTGCCAGCAGGGGCTATCGGGGGGCGGATGAAAAACTGTTTTTT. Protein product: CASRGYRGADEKLFF.

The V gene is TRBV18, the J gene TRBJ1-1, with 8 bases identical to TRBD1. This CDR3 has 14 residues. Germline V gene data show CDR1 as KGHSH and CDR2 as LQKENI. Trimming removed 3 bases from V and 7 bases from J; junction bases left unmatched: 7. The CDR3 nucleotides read TGTGCCAGCTCACCCTCCGGGACAGGATATGAAGCTTTCTTT. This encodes CASSPSGTGYEAFF. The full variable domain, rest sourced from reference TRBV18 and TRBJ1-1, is NAGVMQNPRHLVRRRGQEARLRCSPMKGHSHVYWYRQLPEEGLKFMVYLQKENIIDESGMPKERFSAEFPKEGPSILRIQQVVRGDSAAYFCASSPSGTGYEAFFGQGTRLTVV.

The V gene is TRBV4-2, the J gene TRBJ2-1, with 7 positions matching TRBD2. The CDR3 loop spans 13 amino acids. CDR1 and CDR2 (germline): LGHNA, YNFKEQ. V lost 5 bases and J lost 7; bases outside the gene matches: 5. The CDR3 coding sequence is TGTGCCAGCAGCGCCAGGGAGGGGAATGAGCAGTTCTTC. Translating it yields CASSAREGNEQFF.

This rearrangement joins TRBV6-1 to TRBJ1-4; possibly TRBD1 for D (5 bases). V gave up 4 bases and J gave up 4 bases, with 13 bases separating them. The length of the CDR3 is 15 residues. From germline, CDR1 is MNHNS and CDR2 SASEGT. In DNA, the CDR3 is TGTGCCAGCAGTGTCCCAGGGCCCAGTAATGAAAAACTGTTTTTT. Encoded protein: CASSVPGPSNEKLFF.

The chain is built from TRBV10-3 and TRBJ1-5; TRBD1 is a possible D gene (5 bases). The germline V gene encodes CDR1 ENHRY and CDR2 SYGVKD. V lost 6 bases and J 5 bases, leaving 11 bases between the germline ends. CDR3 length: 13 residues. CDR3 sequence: CAIRPDTYQPQHF. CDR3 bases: TGTGCCATCAGGCCGGACACCTATCAGCCCCAGCATTTT.

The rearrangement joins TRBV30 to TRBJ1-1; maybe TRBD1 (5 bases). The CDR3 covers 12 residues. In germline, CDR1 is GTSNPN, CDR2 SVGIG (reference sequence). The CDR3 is CAFAPGINEAFF. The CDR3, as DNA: TGTGCTTTTGCCCCAGGGATAAATGAAGCTTTCTTT.

CDR3 in DNA: TGTGCCAGCAGTTACCTGACAGGGTCGGCCGGGGAGCTGTTTTTT. Translating it yields CASSYLTGSAGELFF. V gene TRBV6-5 combines with J gene TRBJ2-2; 7 bases line up with TRBD1. The CDR3 is 15 residues long. Germline values: CDR1 MNHEY, CDR2 SVGAGI. Trimming removed 2 bases from V and 6 bases from J; junction bases left unmatched: 6.

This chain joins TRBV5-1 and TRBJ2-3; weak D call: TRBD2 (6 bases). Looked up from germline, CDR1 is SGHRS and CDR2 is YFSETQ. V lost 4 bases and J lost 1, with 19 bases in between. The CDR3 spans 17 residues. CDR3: CASSPAIGGLGTDTQYF. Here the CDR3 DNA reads TGCGCCAGCAGCCCGGCTATCGGGGGATTGGGCACAGATACGCAGTATTTT.

This chain's CDR3 is CASRADGYNEQFF. The CDR3 DNA is TGTGCCAGCAGAGCGGACGGGTACAATGAGCAGTTCTTC. This rearrangement joins TRBV6-5 to TRBJ2-1; the D gene is possibly TRBD2 (5 bases). This CDR3 is 13 amino acids long. The germline gives CDR1 MNHEY, CDR2 SVGAGI. V was cut by 6 bases and J by 4 bases, with 10 bases left in between.

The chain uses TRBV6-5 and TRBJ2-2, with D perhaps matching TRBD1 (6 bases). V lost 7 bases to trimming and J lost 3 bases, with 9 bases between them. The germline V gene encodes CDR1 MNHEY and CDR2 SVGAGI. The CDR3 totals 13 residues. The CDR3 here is CASTQGYTGELFF. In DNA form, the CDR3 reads TGTGCCAGCACCCAGGGGTACACCGGGGAGCTGTTTTTT.

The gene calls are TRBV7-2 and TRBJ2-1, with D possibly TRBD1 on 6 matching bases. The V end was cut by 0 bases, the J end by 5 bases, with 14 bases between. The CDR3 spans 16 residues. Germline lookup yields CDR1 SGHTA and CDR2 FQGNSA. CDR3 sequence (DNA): TGTGCCAGCAGCTTAGCCCGGGACAAGGGGAACAATGAGCAGTTCTTC. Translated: CASSLARDKGNNEQFF.

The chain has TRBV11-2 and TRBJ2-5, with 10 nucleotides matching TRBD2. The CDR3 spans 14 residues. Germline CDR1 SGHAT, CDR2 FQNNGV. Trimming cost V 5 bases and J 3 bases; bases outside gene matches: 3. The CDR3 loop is CASSLSGGKETQYF. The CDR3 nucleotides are TGTGCCAGCAGCCTTAGCGGGGGGAAAGAGACCCAGTACTTC. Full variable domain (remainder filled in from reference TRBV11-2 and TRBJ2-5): EAGVAQSPRYKIIEKRQSVAFWCNPISGHATLYWYQQILGQGPKLLIQFQNNGVVDDSQLPKDRFSAERLKGVDSTLKIQPAKLEDSAVYLCASSLSGGKETQYFGPGTRLLVL.

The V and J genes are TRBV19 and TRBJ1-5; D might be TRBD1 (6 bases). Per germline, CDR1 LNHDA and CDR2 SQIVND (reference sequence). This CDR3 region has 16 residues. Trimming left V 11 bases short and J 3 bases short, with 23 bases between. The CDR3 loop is CASNWGGRGFNQPQHF. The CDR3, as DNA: TGTGCCTCCAATTGGGGGGGCAGGGGCTTCAATCAGCCCCAGCATTTT. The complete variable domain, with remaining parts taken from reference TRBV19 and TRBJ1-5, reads DGGITQSPKYLFRKEGQNVTLSCEQNLNHDAMYWYRQDPGQGLRLIYYSQIVNDFQKGDIAEGYSVSREKKESFPLTVTSAQKNPTAFYLCASNWGGRGFNQPQHFGDGTRLSIL.

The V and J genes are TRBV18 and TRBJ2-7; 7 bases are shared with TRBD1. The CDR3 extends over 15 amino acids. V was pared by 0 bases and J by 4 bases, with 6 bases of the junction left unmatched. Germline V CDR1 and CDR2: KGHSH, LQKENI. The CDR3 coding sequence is TGTGCCAGCTCACCACCGATGGGCAGGGGGTACGAGCAGTACTTC. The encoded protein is CASSPPMGRGYEQYF.

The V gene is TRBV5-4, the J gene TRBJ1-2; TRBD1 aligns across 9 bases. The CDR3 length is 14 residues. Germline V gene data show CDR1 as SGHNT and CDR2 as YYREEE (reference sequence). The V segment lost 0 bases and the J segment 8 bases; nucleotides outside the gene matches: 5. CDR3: CASSLEGQGLGYTF. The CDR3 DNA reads TGTGCCAGCAGCTTGGAGGGACAGGGACTCGGCTACACCTTC.

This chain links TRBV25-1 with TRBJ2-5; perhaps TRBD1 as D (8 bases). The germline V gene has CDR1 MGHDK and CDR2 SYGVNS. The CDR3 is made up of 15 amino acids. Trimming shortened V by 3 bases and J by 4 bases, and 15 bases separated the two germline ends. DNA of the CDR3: TGTGCCAGCAGTGATCGGCACAGGGGGGGAGAGACCCAGTACTTC. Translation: CASSDRHRGGETQYF.

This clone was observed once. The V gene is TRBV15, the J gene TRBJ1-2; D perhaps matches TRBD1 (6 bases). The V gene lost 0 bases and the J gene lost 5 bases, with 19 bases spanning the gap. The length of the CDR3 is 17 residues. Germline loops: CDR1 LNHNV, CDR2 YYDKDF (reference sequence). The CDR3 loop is CATSRDPLTGNFYGYTF. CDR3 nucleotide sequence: TGTGCCACCAGCAGAGATCCTCTGACAGGAAATTTTTATGGCTACACCTTC.

The CDR3 spells CASKGAYEQYF. The CDR3 DNA reads as TGTGCCAGCAAAGGAGCCTACGAGCAGTACTTC. The V call is TRBV6-5, the J call TRBJ2-7; D remains ambiguous. V shed 7 bases and J shed 2 bases, with 6 bases lying between them. Germline V gene lookup returns CDR1 MNHEY and CDR2 SVGAGI. This CDR3 has 11 amino acids.

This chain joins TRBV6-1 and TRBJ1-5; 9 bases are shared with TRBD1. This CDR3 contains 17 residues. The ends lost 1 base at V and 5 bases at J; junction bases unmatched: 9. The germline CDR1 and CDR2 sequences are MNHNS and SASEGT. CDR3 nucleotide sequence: TGTGCCAGCAGTGAAGTTTACCTGACAGGGGGTTATCAGCCCCAGCATTTT. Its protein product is CASSEVYLTGGYQPQHF.